A single sample is the source of the 17 T cell receptor beta chains below, sequenced in a study of response to subunit inactivated influenza vaccine. TCRdb used MiXCR to reprocess the RT-PCR reads, holding one entry per CDR3 protein. This table has about 160,000 distinct CDR3 sequences, about 10% appearing once. Specimen: CD8+ T cells sorted from PBMCs, collected around 25 months after vaccination. The receptors originated from a man between 45 and 75 years old who received an inactivated influenza vaccine.

This clonotype was recorded a few times. This sequence joins TRBV15 and TRBJ2-7, with D possibly being TRBD2 (6 bases). Germline CDR1 LNHNV, CDR2 YYDKDF (reference sequence). CDR3 length: 14 amino acids. V was pared by 5 bases and J by 0 bases, with 11 bases between. The chain's CDR3 is CATSDSGYSYEQYF. The CDR3 DNA reads TGTGCCACCAGCGATAGCGGCTACTCCTACGAGCAGTACTTC.

The gene calls are TRBV10-2 and TRBJ2-3; D is unclear. Germline V CDR1 and CDR2: WSHSY, SAAADI. Trimming took 5 bases from V and 3 from J, leaving 9 bases between them. The CDR3 is 13 residues long. CDR3 bases: TGCGCCAGCAGTACCTCTCATACAGATACGCAGTATTTT. Amino acids: CASSTSHTDTQYF.

This chain uses TRBV6-2 or TRBV6-3 with TRBJ2-7; 7 bases are shared with TRBD2. There are 16 residues in the CDR3. V shed 7 bases, J shed 2 bases, and the junction held 14 bases outside the gene matches. Germline V CDR1 and CDR2: MNHEY, SVGEGT. CDR3 sequence (DNA): TGTGCCAGCAACGAGGTCTGGAGGACTAGGACCTACGAGCAGTACTTC. Translated: CASNEVWRTRTYEQYF.

This clonotype was found a few times. The chain employs TRBV18 and TRBJ2-7; D might be TRBD2 (5 bases). CDR3 size: 13 residues. Germline CDR1 and CDR2: KGHSH and LQKENI. V was clipped by 3 bases and J by 3 bases, with 9 bases between them. The CDR3 coding sequence is TGTGCCAGCTCACCTCGGGATCGCTACGAGCAGTACTTC. Translated, it gives CASSPRDRYEQYF.

This chain connects TRBV15 to TRBJ2-1, with 14 bases identical to TRBD2. CDR3 length: 22 residues. Germline V gene lookup returns CDR1 LNHNV and CDR2 YYDKDF (reference sequence). The ends lost 2 bases at V and 2 bases at J; junction bases unmatched: 17. The CDR3 spells CATSRHLRGLAGVSSTYNEQFF. The DNA for the CDR3 is TGTGCCACCAGCAGACACTTAAGGGGACTAGCGGGAGTATCGAGCACCTACAATGAGCAGTTCTTC.

This clonotype was detected many times. The rearrangement links TRBV7-9 to TRBJ2-3; 8 positions match TRBD1. CDR1 and CDR2 from the germline V gene are SEHNR and FQNEAQ (reference sequence). The trim removed 4 bases at V and 0 bases at J, leaving 9 bases unmatched. This CDR3 region has 17 residues. The CDR3 region is CASSYPDRAGSTDTQYF. In DNA form, the CDR3 reads TGTGCCAGCAGCTACCCGGACAGGGCGGGGAGCACAGATACGCAGTATTTT. Supplemented by reference TRBV7-9 and TRBJ2-3, the full variable domain reads DTGVSQNPRHKITKRGQNVTFRCDPISEHNRLYWYRQTLGQGPEFLTYFQNEAQLEKSRLLSDRFSAERPKGSFSTLEIQRTEQGDSAMYLCASSYPDRAGSTDTQYFGPGTRLTVL.

This clonotype was seen a handful of times. The CDR3 loop reads CASSAIAGGNTGELFF. Written as DNA, the CDR3 is TGTGCCAGCAGCGCTATAGCGGGAGGAAATACCGGGGAGCTGTTTTTT. The V gene is TRBV27, the J gene TRBJ2-2, with TRBD2 matching 10 bases. CDR1 is MNHEY, CDR2 SMNVEV, per germline (reference sequence). CDR3 length: 16 residues. The V gene end was trimmed by 6 bases and the J gene end by 5 bases; junction bases not matched to a gene: 9.

This clonotype came up a few times. This may be a read error: a much more frequent sequence differs by one nucleotide. The genes are TRBV7-8 and TRBJ2-2; D might be TRBD2 (6 bases). There are 13 residues in the CDR3. Germline CDR1 is SGHVS and CDR2 is FQNEAQ. V dropped 2 bases and J dropped 6 bases, with 7 bases sitting between them. CDR3 in amino acids: CASSLWGAGELFF. CDR3 coding DNA: TGTGCCAGCAGCTTATGGGGGGCCGGGGAGCTGTTTTTT.

The chain has TRBV16 and TRBJ2-1, with 12 bases aligning to TRBD2. The CDR3 length is 16 residues. Per germline, CDR1 KGHSY and CDR2 FQNENV. J lost 4 bases, V lost 4 bases, and 5 bases had no gene match. The CDR3 DNA is TGTGCCAGCAGCCCTACTAGCGGGAGGTGGTACAATGAGCAGTTCTTC. Amino acid sequence: CASSPTSGRWYNEQFF.

The chain links TRBV27 to TRBJ1-5, with D possibly matching TRBD1 (6 bases). There are 16 residues in the CDR3. V lost 5 bases to trimming and J lost 11 bases, with 25 bases between them. Germline V lookup: CDR1 MNHEY, CDR2 SMNVEV (reference sequence). In nucleotides, the CDR3 is TGTGCCAGCAGTAACGGAGAGGACAGCCGTCACACGACCCAGCATTTT. This translates into CASSNGEDSRHTTQHF.

This clonotype came up a few times. V gene TRBV12-3 or TRBV12-4 combines with J gene TRBJ2-1, with D unresolved. The V gene lost 2 bases and the J gene lost 0 bases, with 8 bases spanning the gap. The CDR3 extends over 15 amino acids. CDR3 residues: CASSLLSSSYNEQFF. The CDR3 nucleotides read TGTGCCAGCAGTTTACTCTCGAGCTCCTACAATGAGCAGTTCTTC.

The CDR3 is CASSVTGGVRYEQYF. The CDR3 DNA follows: TGTGCCAGCAGCGTCACAGGGGGCGTTCGTTACGAGCAGTACTTC. The chain combines TRBV4-2 with TRBJ2-7; 9 nucleotides line up with TRBD1. The CDR3 is made up of 15 amino acids. J lost 4 bases, V lost 5 bases, and 9 bases had no gene match. Germline CDR1 LGHNA, CDR2 YNFKEQ.

The J gene is TRBJ2-1, the V gene TRBV14, with D perhaps matching TRBD1 (6 bases). V lost 4 bases and J 3 bases, leaving 16 bases between the germline ends. The germline gives CDR1 SGHDN, CDR2 FVKESK. The CDR3 runs 16 residues. This chain's CDR3 is CASSLGGSIIYNEQFF. CDR3 DNA: TGTGCCAGCAGCCTTGGGGGCAGCATAATCTACAATGAGCAGTTCTTC. Together with reference TRBV14 and TRBJ2-1, the CDR3 gives the full variable domain: EAGVTQFPSHSVIEKGQTVTLRCDPISGHDNLYWYRRVMGKEIKFLLHFVKESKQDESGMPNNRFLAERTGGTYSTLKVQPAELEDSGVYFCASSLGGSIIYNEQFFGPGTRLTVL.

This clonotype was seen more than once but under ten times. The rearrangement uses TRBV27 and TRBJ1-2; 9 bases map to TRBD1. The CDR3 covers 14 residues. The germline V gene encodes CDR1 MNHEY and CDR2 SMNVEV (reference sequence). After removal of 11 bases from V and 4 bases from J, the junction contained 11 bases not matched to a gene. The CDR3: CAVAAGTGRYGYTF. The CDR3, as DNA: TGTGCCGTTGCTGCAGGGACAGGGCGCTATGGCTACACCTTC.

The V gene is TRBV27, the J gene TRBJ2-3; D unresolved. The CDR3 loop spans 15 amino acids. Germline lookup yields CDR1 MNHEY and CDR2 SMNVEV (reference sequence). V lost 1 base, J lost 10 bases, and 18 bases lay in between. The CDR3 sequence is CASSLWSSLKIPQYF. The DNA for the CDR3 is TGTGCCAGCAGTTTATGGTCTAGTTTAAAAATTCCGCAGTATTTT.

This sequence joins TRBV14 and TRBJ1-4, with 9 nucleotides matching TRBD1. After removal of 4 bases from V and 8 bases from J, the junction contained 17 bases not matched to a gene. The length of the CDR3 is 18 residues. Germline V gives CDR1 SGHDN, CDR2 FVKESK. The CDR3 bases are TGTGCCAGCAGCCTCGGACAGGGGAAGGTTTGGCTCGGCGAAAAACTGTTTTTT. This gives the protein CASSLGQGKVWLGEKLFF.

Note on this clonotype: The CDR3 carries no conserved terminal phenylalanine or tryptophan, so it likely arises from a read error. The rearrangement joins TRBV20-1 to TRBJ2-7, with 8 bases identical to TRBD2. The trim removed 5 bases at V and 3 bases at J, leaving 9 bases unmatched. The CDR3 is 14 amino acids. Germline-derived CDR1 and CDR2 are DFQATT and SNEGSKA (reference sequence). The CDR3 DNA reads TGCAGTGCTTGGCCGACTAGCGTTTTCTACGAGCAGTACTCC. Protein sequence: CSAWPTSVFYEQYS.